One sample yielded the 23 T cell receptor beta chains listed below, sequenced in a study of blood T cells in healthy people across ages (dated by TCRdb to the mid-2010s). Preparation of the library involved 5' RACE. The instrument was an Illumina HiSeq 2500. A second PCR of about 6 to 11 cycles was performed with a sample-barcoded 5' primer and a J-beta primer mix. The public reads were run again by TCRdb, first through fastp at Q25 and then through MiXCR, and only productive beta chains were kept. Rows merge per CDR3 protein into single entries with the most common DNA and genes. The sample has about a million distinct CDR3 sequences on record, 45% to 60% of them singletons. Roughly a fifth of the sample lies in the top ten. The sample consisted of blood. Receptors were obtained from a woman aged 55 to 70 in good health.

The genes are TRBV2 and TRBJ2-5; D unresolved. The CDR3 is 10 amino acids. Germline V gene sequence: CDR1 SNHLY, CDR2 FYNNEI. Deletions cut 5 bases from V and 11 bases from J, with 9 bases between. This CDR3 reads CASSHPEQYF. CDR3 DNA: TGTGCCAGCAGTCACCCAGAGCAGTACTTC.

This clonotype was seen once. The chain has TRBV18 and TRBJ1-4; perhaps TRBD1 as D (6 bases). Germline assignment: CDR1 KGHSH and CDR2 LQKENI. This CDR3 has 14 residues. The V gene lost 2 bases and the J gene lost 7 bases, with 11 bases spanning the gap. The CDR3 DNA is TGTGCCAGCTCACCAGGATACAGGGTTGAAAAACTGTTTTTT. This codes for CASSPGYRVEKLFF. Variable domain in full (rest from reference TRBV18 and TRBJ1-4): NAGVMQNPRHLVRRRGQEARLRCSPMKGHSHVYWYRQLPEEGLKFMVYLQKENIIDESGMPKERFSAEFPKEGPSILRIQQVVRGDSAAYFCASSPGYRVEKLFFGSGTQLSVL.

The chain links TRBV7-9 to TRBJ2-1; D perhaps matches TRBD2 (6 bases). The tail of the sequence fits TRBJ2-7 better, so the J call may be wrong. From germline, CDR1 is SEHNR and CDR2 FQNEAQ (reference sequence). The CDR3 is made up of 16 amino acids. This CDR3 is CASSLDRLAFHNEQYF. The DNA for the CDR3 is TGTGCCAGCAGCTTAGATCGCCTAGCGTTCCACAATGAGCAGTACTTC.

This clonotype was seen only a few times. For the CDR3, the DNA is TGTGCCAGCAGCCAACTTCTTAGCGGGAGTTACGAGCAGTACTTC. Translation gives CASSQLLSGSYEQYF. V is TRBV14 and J is TRBJ2-7; 9 nucleotides match TRBD2. The CDR3 has 15 amino acids. Germline trimming cut 2 bases from V and 4 bases from J; bases unmatched to any gene: 6. Germline V gene sequence: CDR1 SGHDN, CDR2 FVKESK.

This clonotype was detected only a few times. V gene TRBV29-1 combines with J gene TRBJ1-2; 9 positions agree with TRBD1. V was clipped by 6 bases and J by 7 bases; unmatched bases: 6. The CDR3 length is 12 residues. Germline V gene sequence: CDR1 SQVTM, CDR2 ANQGSEA. DNA for the CDR3: TGCAGCGTAGCCGGGACAGGGATTGGCTACACCTTC. Translation gives CSVAGTGIGYTF.

Details on this clonotype: A much larger clone lies one base from this, so it may be a read error. The chain is built from TRBV4-2 and TRBJ2-7; D call uncertain. The CDR3 covers 14 residues. The V end was cut by 0 bases, the J end by 12 bases, with 18 bases between. Looked up from germline, CDR1 is LGHNA and CDR2 is YNFKEQ. The chain's CDR3 is CASSQDLARSQVYF. The CDR3, as DNA: TGTGCCAGCAGCCAAGATCTTGCCAGATCCCAGGTGTACTTC.

The chain links TRBV6-5 to TRBJ2-2; D possibly corresponds to TRBD1 (5 bases). V was trimmed by 6 bases and J by 1 base, leaving 12 bases between them. This CDR3 is 15 amino acids long. Per the germline V gene, CDR1 is MNHEY and CDR2 is SVGAGI. The CDR3 loop is CASRTRQKNTGELFF. The CDR3 DNA follows: TGTGCCAGCAGGACACGACAGAAGAACACCGGGGAGCTGTTTTTT.

The chain combines TRBV6-2 or TRBV6-3 with TRBJ2-2; the D gene is possibly TRBD2 (6 bases). Germline V gene sequence: CDR1 MNHEY, CDR2 SVGEGT. The CDR3 spans 15 residues. Between the trimmed V and J ends, which lost 1 base and 5 bases, there was a span of 11 bases. In DNA, the CDR3 is TGTGCCAGCAGTTACTTGGGAGGTCCAACCGGGGAGCTGTTTTTT. Residues: CASSYLGGPTGELFF.

This clonotype was found a few times. This chain connects TRBV9 to TRBJ1-1; maybe TRBD1 (5 bases). Trimming shortened V by 3 bases and J by 0 bases, and 12 bases separated the two germline ends. The CDR3 runs to 15 residues. Per the germline V gene, CDR1 is SGDLS and CDR2 is YYNGEE. Here the CDR3 DNA reads TGTGCCAGCAGCGCTGGGACCGTCATGAACACTGAAGCTTTCTTT. It codes for CASSAGTVMNTEAFF. The variable domain in full, with the rest retrieved from reference TRBV9 and TRBJ1-1, is DSGVTQTPKHLITATGQRVTLRCSPRSGDLSVYWYQQSLDQGLQFLIQYYNGEERAKGNILERFSAQQFPDLHSELNLSSLELGDSALYFCASSAGTVMNTEAFFGQGTRLTVV.

This clonotype has a handful of counts. The rearrangement links TRBV20-1 to TRBJ1-2; 10 bases match TRBD1. V lost 6 bases and J lost 6; bases outside the gene matches: 7. CDR1 is DFQATT, CDR2 SNEGSKA, per germline (reference sequence). This CDR3 region has 13 residues. The CDR3 reads CSAGQGGRDGYTF. CDR3 bases: TGCAGTGCAGGACAGGGGGGACGCGATGGCTACACCTTC.

The V and J genes are TRBV28 and TRBJ1-1; tentatively, D is TRBD1 (5 bases). Per germline, CDR1 MDHEN and CDR2 SYDVKM. V lost 6 bases and J 1 base, leaving 18 bases between the germline ends. The CDR3 contains 16 residues. The CDR3 DNA reads as TGTGCCAGCAGGCCATCTGCGGGACTCCCGAACACTGAAGCTTTCTTT. This encodes CASRPSAGLPNTEAFF.

This clonotype was recorded a few times. J is TRBJ2-1 and V is TRBV25-1; D might be TRBD2 (6 bases). Germline V lookup: CDR1 MGHDK, CDR2 SYGVNS. V was trimmed by 5 bases and J by 6 bases, leaving 14 bases between them. The CDR3 length is 14 residues. In DNA form, the CDR3 reads TGTGCCAGCAGTTGGGGGGAATGGTCCAATGAGCAGTTCTTC. Translating gives CASSWGEWSNEQFF.

This clonotype was recorded a few times. The chain recombines TRBV20-1 with TRBJ1-4; weak D call: TRBD1 (5 bases). From germline, CDR1 is DFQATT and CDR2 SNEGSKA (reference sequence). The germline V and J ends were trimmed by 3 bases and 6 bases, with 17 bases remaining between them. The CDR3 has 15 amino acids. CDR3 sequence: CSARAGGGTDEKLFF. The CDR3 DNA sequence: TGCAGTGCTAGGGCCGGCGGGGGAACCGATGAAAAACTGTTTTTT.

This sequence joins TRBV20-1 and TRBJ2-4, with 14 positions matching TRBD2. The J call could be wrong; TRBJ2-5 is a better fit for the DNA end. CDR1 and CDR2 from the germline V gene are DFQATT and SNEGSKA (reference sequence). The CDR3 is 14 residues long. The CDR3 sequence is CSAPDGLAGGTQYF. The CDR3 region has the DNA TGCAGTGCCCCAGACGGACTAGCGGGAGGGACCCAGTACTTC.

The rearrangement links TRBV5-1 to TRBJ2-7, with D possibly matching TRBD2 (5 bases). Germline V gene sequence: CDR1 SGHRS, CDR2 YFSETQ. Trimming removed 2 bases from V and 5 bases from J, with 14 bases in between. This CDR3 spans 14 amino acids. The CDR3 sequence: CASSFEDSTNEQYF. The DNA of the CDR3 is TGCGCCAGCAGCTTCGAGGACTCTACCAACGAGCAGTACTTC.

The chain combines TRBV18 with TRBJ2-5, with D possibly matching TRBD1 (6 bases). Germline V gene lookup returns CDR1 KGHSH and CDR2 LQKENI. The CDR3 is 15 amino acids. Trimming removed 3 bases from V and 11 bases from J, with 22 bases in between. In nucleotides, the CDR3 is TGTGCCAGCTCACCGGGGGCAGGGAGTTACAATGAGCAGTACTTC. This translates into CASSPGAGSYNEQYF.

V usage is TRBV6-6 and J usage is TRBJ2-1; 10 nucleotides align to TRBD2. V shed 6 bases and J 7 bases; nucleotides not matched to a gene: 9. The CDR3 is made up of 15 amino acids. Germline V lookup: CDR1 MNHNY, CDR2 SVGAGI (reference sequence). Here the CDR3 reads CASRSKREGPNEQFF. In DNA form, the CDR3 reads TGTGCCAGCAGGAGCAAGCGGGAGGGCCCTAATGAGCAGTTCTTC.

V is TRBV18 and J is TRBJ2-7; 7 bases line up with TRBD2. Germline CDR1 is KGHSH and CDR2 is LQKENI. The CDR3 totals 14 residues. The junction had 10 bases not matched to a gene; V was cut back by 9 bases and J by 2 bases. The CDR3 sequence is CASGKSGITYEQYF. CDR3 nucleotide sequence: TGTGCCAGTGGAAAAAGCGGGATTACCTACGAGCAGTACTTC.

With respect to this clonotype: A much larger clonotype is one base distant, so this may be a read error. The chain carries TRBV6-5 and TRBJ2-7; no firm D call. V was cut by 7 bases and J by 0 bases, with 4 bases left in between. Germline lookup yields CDR1 MNHEY and CDR2 SVGAGI. CDR3 length: 11 amino acids. Here the CDR3 reads CASMSSYEQYF. The DNA for the CDR3 is TGTGCCAGCATGAGCTCCTACGAGCAGTACTTC.

CDR3 DNA: TGTGCCAGCAGCTTCGAATCGTCTTGGGGACTAGCGGACAATGAGCAGTTCTTC. It specifies CASSFESSWGLADNEQFF. The chain has TRBV5-5 and TRBJ2-1, with TRBD2 matching over 11 bases. From germline, CDR1 is SGHKS and CDR2 YYEKEE (reference sequence). Trimming removed 2 bases from V and 5 bases from J; junction bases left unmatched: 12. The CDR3 has 18 residues. Variable domain in full (rest from reference TRBV5-5 and TRBJ2-1): DAGVTQSPTHLIKTRGQQVTLRCSPISGHKSVSWYQQVLGQGPQFIFQYYEKEERGRGNFPDRFSARQFPNYSSELNVNALLLGDSALYLCASSFESSWGLADNEQFFGPGTRLTVL.

This clonotype is medium-sized by share. This could be a read error, since a much larger clone is one nucleotide away. The chain recombines TRBV20-1 with TRBJ2-1; D is possibly TRBD1 (6 bases). Near its end, the DNA agrees better with TRBJ2-7, so the J call may be wrong. The germline CDR1 and CDR2 sequences are DFQATT and SNEGSKA (reference sequence). CDR3 length equals 15 residues. This CDR3 reads CSALRRQEHYNEQYF. Written as DNA, the CDR3 is TGCAGTGCTCTTCGCCGACAGGAACATTACAATGAGCAGTACTTC.

The V gene is TRBV29-1, the J gene TRBJ1-3; TRBD1 matches at 7 bases. This CDR3 contains 14 residues. The V gene end was trimmed by 7 bases and the J gene end by 3 bases; junction bases not matched to a gene: 9. Germline CDR1 SQVTM, CDR2 ANQGSEA. This CDR3 is CSAGTAGHGNTIYF. The DNA of the CDR3 is TGCAGCGCTGGGACAGCCGGCCATGGAAACACCATATATTTT.

Only a few counts were recorded for this clonotype. V is TRBV7-2 and J is TRBJ2-5, with 8 positions matching TRBD2. Per germline, CDR1 SGHTA and CDR2 FQGNSA. Losses at the gene ends were 5 bases for V and 4 bases for J; bases not matched to a gene: 12. CDR3 length: 16 amino acids. Here the CDR3 reads CASSPGVGLGRETQYF. The CDR3 region has the DNA TGTGCCAGCAGCCCCGGGGTGGGACTAGGGCGAGAGACCCAGTACTTC.